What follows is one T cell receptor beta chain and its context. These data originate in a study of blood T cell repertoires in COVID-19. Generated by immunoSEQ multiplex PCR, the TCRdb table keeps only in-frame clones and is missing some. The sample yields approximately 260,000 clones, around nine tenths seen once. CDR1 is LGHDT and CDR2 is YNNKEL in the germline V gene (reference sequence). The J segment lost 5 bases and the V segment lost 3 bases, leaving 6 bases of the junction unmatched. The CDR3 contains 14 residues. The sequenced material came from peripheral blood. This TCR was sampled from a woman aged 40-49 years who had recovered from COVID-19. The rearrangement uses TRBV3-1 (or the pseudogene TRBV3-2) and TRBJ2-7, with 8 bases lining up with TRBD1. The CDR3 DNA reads TGTGCCAGCAGCCAGCGGACAGGGACCCACGAGCAGTACTTC. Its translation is CASSQRTGTHEQYF.